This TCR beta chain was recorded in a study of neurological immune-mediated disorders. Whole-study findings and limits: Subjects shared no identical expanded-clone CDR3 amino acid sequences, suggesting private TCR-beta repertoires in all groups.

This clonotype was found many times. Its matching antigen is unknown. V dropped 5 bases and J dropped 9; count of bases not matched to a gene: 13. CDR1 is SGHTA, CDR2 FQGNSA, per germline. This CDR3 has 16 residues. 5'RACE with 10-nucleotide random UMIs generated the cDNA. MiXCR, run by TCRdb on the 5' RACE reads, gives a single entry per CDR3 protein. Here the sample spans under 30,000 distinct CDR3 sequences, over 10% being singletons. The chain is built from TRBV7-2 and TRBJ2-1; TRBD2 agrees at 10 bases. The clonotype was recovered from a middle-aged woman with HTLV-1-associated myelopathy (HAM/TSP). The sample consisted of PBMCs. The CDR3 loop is CASSQKRGGRASEQFF. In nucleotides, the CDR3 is TGTGCCAGCAGCCAAAAGCGGGGGGGCCGCGCAAGTGAGCAGTTCTTC.